The 7 T cell receptor beta chains below all came from one sample that was sequenced in a study of STAT5B mutations in CD4+ large granular lymphocyte leukemia. The data were produced by immunoSEQ multiplex PCR, yet TCRdb's version contains in-frame clones alone and is incomplete. The sample holds around 30,000 clones, more than 65% seen once. The sample consisted of CD4+ T cells from blood buffy coats. The receptor set was obtained from a human donor in good health.

The chain's CDR3 is CASSIVSGRTGGTDTQYF. The CDR3 coding sequence is TGTGCCAGTAGTATAGTTAGCGGGAGAACGGGAGGAACAGATACGCAGTATTTT. The gene calls are TRBV19 and TRBJ2-3, with 9 bases identical to TRBD2. The CDR3 sequence is 18 residues long. The germline V gene has CDR1 LNHDA and CDR2 SQIVND (reference sequence). V lost 1 base and J lost 3; bases outside the gene matches: 11.

The rearrangement joins TRBV5-1 to TRBJ1-1; 8 nucleotides agree with TRBD1. J was trimmed by 2 bases and V by 4 bases; bases with no gene match: 4. From germline, CDR1 is SGHRS and CDR2 YFSETQ. The length of the CDR3 is 14 residues. The CDR3 loop reads CASSGGQGNTEAFF. The CDR3 DNA follows: TGCGCCAGCAGCGGAGGACAGGGCAACACTGAAGCTTTCTTT.

The genes are TRBV7-8 and TRBJ2-1; 10 bases match TRBD2. Germline-derived CDR1 and CDR2 are SGHVS and FQNEAQ. The CDR3 has 18 residues. Unmatched junction bases numbered 12, after V lost 5 bases and J lost 2 bases. The CDR3 loop reads CASSIREASGRTYNEQFF. The CDR3 nucleotides are TGTGCCAGCAGCATTAGGGAGGCTAGCGGGAGAACCTACAATGAGCAGTTCTTC.

V gene TRBV5-1 combines with J gene TRBJ1-1; 8 bases are a match to TRBD1. The CDR3 is 16 amino acids. The V gene's germline CDR1 is SGHRS and CDR2 YFSETQ. Losses at the gene ends were 0 bases for V and 3 bases for J; bases not matched to a gene: 7. The CDR3 protein is CASSLGQGIVDTEAFF. In nucleotides, the CDR3 is TGCGCCAGCAGCTTGGGACAGGGGATAGTTGACACTGAAGCTTTCTTT.

This clone was seen a handful of times. The rearrangement links TRBV2 to TRBJ1-5, with a weak D call TRBD1 (5 bases). Germline lookup yields CDR1 SNHLY and CDR2 FYNNEI. The CDR3 runs to 14 residues. V was shortened by 6 bases and J by 3 bases, with 12 bases between the two germline ends. CDR3 sequence reads: CASRGDVVNQPQHF. CDR3 in DNA: TGTGCCAGCAGGGGGGACGTTGTCAATCAGCCCCAGCATTTT.

The V call is TRBV6-6, the J call TRBJ2-2; D may be TRBD1 (6 bases). The CDR3 extends over 16 amino acids. Trimming removed 2 bases from V and 5 bases from J, with 15 bases in between. Looked up from germline, CDR1 is MNHNY and CDR2 is SVGAGI (reference sequence). CDR3 in DNA: TGTGCCAGCAGTTACGTGGGGGCGCTGGGGACCGGGGAGCTGTTTTTT. Translated: CASSYVGALGTGELFF.

The chain links TRBV14 to TRBJ2-7, with D perhaps TRBD2 (5 bases). Trimming cost V 0 bases and J 6 bases, with 15 bases left between them. This CDR3 contains 15 residues. Germline CDR1 reads SGHDN; CDR2 reads FVKESK. CDR3 sequence reads: CASSQDTRASSEQYF. The DNA of the CDR3 is TGTGCCAGCAGCCAAGATACGAGGGCGAGCTCCGAGCAGTACTTC.